This TCR beta chain stems from a study of blood T cell repertoires in COVID-19. Study background: From the United States, Italy and Spain came samples of acute and convalescent COVID-19. Sample material is recorded as cDNA or gDNA derived from T cells, B-cell-depleted T cells, or PBMCs.

Enrollment of patients from Seattle took place during active infection, with longitudinal follow-up. Original analysis: Amplification of reference gene primers was used by the study to estimate nucleated cell counts. Profiling relied on immunoSEQ multiplex PCR, and the TCRdb table lists in-frame clones only, not all of them. The V and J calls and the clone size are those of that table, but D and trimming were determined from the DNA. The table lists approximately 270,000 clones, about four fifths of them singletons. Trimming removed 4 bases from V and 0 bases from J, with 17 bases in between. CDR3 length: 17 residues. CDR1 SGHDT and CDR2 YYEEEE come from the germline V gene.

This chain links TRBV5-6 with TRBJ1-3; D is possibly TRBD1 (5 bases). The TCR comes from a person aged 65-85 years with COVID-19, enrolled during active disease. Sequencing used peripheral blood. CDR3 sequence reads: CASSPRGRIHSGNTIYF. The CDR3 nucleotides read TGTGCCAGCAGCCCCCGGGGGAGAATTCACTCTGGAAACACCATATATTTT.